One sample yielded the 25 T cell receptor beta chains listed below, sequenced in a study of cytomegalovirus exposure and HLA in healthy donors. Amplification used 60 Vbeta primers and 13 Jbeta primers. The protocol was immunoSEQ multiplex PCR, while the TCRdb copy is restricted to in-frame clones and leaves out a portion. The sample lists some 120,000 clones, around four fifths seen once, with approximately 10% in the top ten. The sample taken for sequencing was PBMCs. The receptor set was obtained from a male donor in good health and CMV-seropositive.

The chain carries TRBV29-1 and TRBJ2-5; D call uncertain. Trimming took 5 bases from V and 5 from J, leaving 15 bases between them. The CDR3 consists of 13 residues. Germline V lookup: CDR1 SQVTM, CDR2 ANQGSEA. In DNA, the CDR3 is TGCAGCGTTCCCGGCGGCGGAAGGGAGACCCAGTACTTC. It translates to CSVPGGGRETQYF.

This chain joins TRBV7-9 and TRBJ2-7; tentatively, D is TRBD1 (6 bases). This CDR3 is built from 16 residues. CDR1 and CDR2 (germline): SEHNR, FQNEAQ (reference sequence). Trimming cost V 1 base and J 0 bases, with 13 bases left between them. CDR3 nucleotide sequence: TGTGCCAGCAGCTTAGAGGCCAGGGGTCCCTCCTACGAGCAGTACTTC. This gives the protein CASSLEARGPSYEQYF.

The genes are TRBV9 and TRBJ2-4, with D uncertain. V was pared by 4 bases and J by 9 bases, with 23 bases between. This CDR3 is built from 16 residues. CDR1 and CDR2 (germline): SGDLS, YYNGEE. CDR3 region: CASSSPHLGSSVIQYF. The CDR3 nucleotides are TGTGCCAGCAGCTCCCCCCACCTGGGTAGCAGCGTCATTCAGTACTTC.

The CDR3 DNA is TGCGCCAGCAGCCTGGGGAGTCCCGGGGAGCTGTTTTTT. This gives the protein CASSLGSPGELFF. This chain links TRBV5-1 with TRBJ2-2; tentative D call: TRBD2 (5 bases). The CDR3 covers 13 residues. CDR1 is SGHRS and CDR2 is YFSETQ in the germline V gene. The V end was cut by 4 bases, the J end by 6 bases, with 10 bases between.

This chain connects TRBV28 to TRBJ1-2; weak D call: TRBD1 (6 bases). Looked up from germline, CDR1 is MDHEN and CDR2 is SYDVKM. CDR3 length: 12 residues. V lost 9 bases and J 5 bases, leaving 13 bases between the germline ends. The CDR3 loop is CASDGTRYGYTF. CDR3 in DNA: TGTGCCAGTGACGGGACAAGATATGGCTACACCTTC.

The chain uses TRBV6-6 and TRBJ2-7; D is perhaps TRBD1 (6 bases). Germline loops: CDR1 MNHNY, CDR2 SVGAGI (reference sequence). The V and J ends lost 6 bases and 6 bases respectively, with 18 bases between them. The CDR3 spans 14 residues. Here the CDR3 reads CASRGSGAASEQYF. CDR3 DNA: TGTGCCAGCAGGGGGTCAGGGGCAGCATCCGAGCAGTACTTC.

The chain combines TRBV7-6 with TRBJ2-1, with 11 bases lining up with TRBD2. The germline gives CDR1 SGHVS, CDR2 FNYEAQ. The junction had 6 bases not matched to a gene; V was cut back by 2 bases and J by 9 bases. This CDR3 contains 15 residues. As DNA, the CDR3 is TGTGCCAGCAGCTTAACGACTAGCGGGATCGGTGAGCAGTTCTTC. It encodes CASSLTTSGIGEQFF.

This clone was seen just once. The chain is built from TRBV28 and TRBJ1-2; 8 positions match TRBD1. The CDR3 has 15 amino acids. The J segment lost 3 bases and the V segment lost 2 bases, leaving 5 bases of the junction unmatched. The V gene's germline CDR1 is MDHEN and CDR2 SYDVKM. The CDR3 bases are TGTGCCAGCAGTTTAAGCCAGGGGGCTTACTATGGCTACACCTTC. Translating gives CASSLSQGAYYGYTF.

The V gene is TRBV9, the J gene TRBJ2-7, with D possibly TRBD1 on 5 matching bases. Germline CDR1 reads SGDLS; CDR2 reads YYNGEE. Trimming took 0 bases from V and 2 from J, leaving 9 bases between them. This CDR3 contains 14 residues. CDR3 region: CASSVGGAAYEQYF. The CDR3 DNA reads as TGTGCCAGCAGCGTAGGTGGGGCCGCCTACGAGCAGTACTTC.

This clone occurred once. CDR3: CASSPTGYHLHF. The CDR3 DNA reads TGTGCCAGCAGCCCCACAGGGTATCACCTCCACTTT. The J gene is TRBJ1-6, the V gene TRBV28; tentatively, D is TRBD1 (6 bases). Per the germline V gene, CDR1 is MDHEN and CDR2 is SYDVKM. There are 12 residues in the CDR3. V was pared by 6 bases and J by 15 bases, with 15 bases between.

The rearrangement uses TRBV18 and TRBJ2-3; 9 nucleotides align to TRBD1. The germline gives CDR1 KGHSH, CDR2 LQKENI. The CDR3 contains 15 residues. V shed 6 bases, J shed 2 bases, and the junction held 6 bases outside the gene matches. CDR3 sequence: CASSGTGSPTDTQYF. DNA of the CDR3: TGTGCCAGCTCCGGGACAGGGTCCCCCACAGATACGCAGTATTTT.

This clone was seen a single time. The rearrangement links TRBV5-1 to TRBJ2-1; the D is unclear. V lost 4 bases, J lost 7 bases, and 18 bases lay in between. The CDR3 spans 15 residues. Germline V CDR1 and CDR2: SGHRS, YFSETQ. The CDR3 sequence is CASSTYLTPENEQFF. The CDR3 DNA reads as TGCGCCAGCAGCACATACCTCACCCCGGAGAATGAGCAGTTCTTC.

The V call is TRBV7-2, the J call TRBJ2-7; D not resolved. The CDR3 totals 13 residues. The V end lost 4 bases, the J end lost 0 bases, and 7 bases lay between the germline ends. CDR1 and CDR2 (germline): SGHTA, FQGNSA. The CDR3 nucleotides are TGTGCCAGCAGCTCGCCGAGCTCCTACGAGCAGTACTTC. This codes for CASSSPSSYEQYF.

This clone occurred a few times. This sequence joins TRBV27 and TRBJ2-7; 8 nucleotides agree with TRBD1. J lost 4 bases, V lost 6 bases, and 14 bases had no gene match. The CDR3 runs 16 residues. Germline V gene data show CDR1 as MNHEY and CDR2 as SMNVEV (reference sequence). In nucleotides, the CDR3 is TGTGCCAGCAGGATCTTTGGACAGGGTCGTACGTACGAGCAGTACTTC. Its protein product is CASRIFGQGRTYEQYF.

J is TRBJ2-1 and V is TRBV11-3; TRBD2 aligns across 8 bases. J lost 6 bases, V lost 5 bases, and 6 bases had no gene match. Germline V CDR1 and CDR2: SGHNT, YENEEA. CDR3 size: 14 residues. The CDR3 protein is CASSNPGGANEQFF. DNA for the CDR3: TGTGCCAGCAGCAACCCGGGAGGGGCCAATGAGCAGTTCTTC. Full variable domain (remainder filled in from reference TRBV11-3 and TRBJ2-1): EAGVVQSPRYKIIEKKQPVAFWCNPISGHNTLYWYLQNLGQGPELLIRYENEEAVDDSQLPKDRFSAERLKGVDSTLKIQPAELGDSAVYLCASSNPGGANEQFFGPGTRLTVL.

The genes are TRBV9 and TRBJ2-7; TRBD1 matches 9 bases. Germline V CDR1 and CDR2: SGDLS, YYNGEE. This CDR3 contains 16 residues. V lost 0 bases and J lost 6; bases outside the gene matches: 10. The CDR3 sequence is CASSVGSGTGIAEQYF. The CDR3 DNA follows: TGTGCCAGCAGCGTAGGATCCGGGACAGGGATAGCCGAGCAGTACTTC.

The J gene is TRBJ1-5, the V gene TRBV27; 7 bases align to TRBD1. The CDR3 is 15 amino acids. Germline loops: CDR1 MNHEY, CDR2 SMNVEV (reference sequence). V was clipped by 6 bases and J by 7 bases; unmatched bases: 12. CDR3 in amino acids: CASRPGDRVEQPQHF. CDR3 bases: TGTGCCAGCAGACCCGGCGACAGGGTGGAACAGCCCCAGCATTTT.

The V gene is TRBV19, the J gene TRBJ2-7, with 7 bases matching TRBD2. The CDR3 covers 13 residues. Per the germline V gene, CDR1 is LNHDA and CDR2 is SQIVND (reference sequence). V was pared by 7 bases and J by 2 bases, with 5 bases of the junction left unmatched. CDR3 in DNA: TGTGCCAGTACGGGGGGTAACCCCTACGAGCAGTACTTC. It translates to CASTGGNPYEQYF.

The chain employs TRBV11-2 and TRBJ2-3, with 10 nucleotides matching TRBD2. The germline V gene has CDR1 SGHAT and CDR2 FQNNGV. The CDR3 length is 16 residues. Trimming removed 6 bases from V and 3 bases from J; junction bases left unmatched: 9. CDR3 sequence: CASSLTGTSATDTQYF. The CDR3 coding sequence is TGTGCCAGCAGTCTTACCGGGACTAGCGCAACAGATACGCAGTATTTT.

Comments on this clone: At one boundary the junction diverges from the germline segment, which might be a read error. The chain uses TRBV5-5 and TRBJ1-2; 9 positions agree with TRBD1. The CDR3 runs 10 residues. Germline CDR1 SGHKS, CDR2 YYEKEE (reference sequence). The CDR3 loop is CASVRDRVVF. The CDR3 DNA is TGTGCCAGCGTAAGGGACAGGGTAGTCTTC.

This clone was recorded once. This sequence joins TRBV7-6 and TRBJ2-3; D is unresolved. The CDR3 spans 13 residues. Germline CDR1 is SGHVS and CDR2 is FNYEAQ. V lost 3 bases to trimming and J lost 0 bases, with 4 bases between them. CDR3 region: CASSFGSTDTQYF. Written as DNA, the CDR3 is TGTGCCAGCAGCTTCGGGAGCACAGATACGCAGTATTTT.

V gene TRBV15 combines with J gene TRBJ1-4; no clear D gene. CDR3 length: 13 residues. Trimming removed 7 bases at V and 8 bases at J, with 14 bases between. Germline CDR1 and CDR2: LNHNV and YYDKDF (reference sequence). The CDR3 reads CATTGGGSEKLFF. The CDR3 DNA follows: TGTGCCACCACGGGCGGTGGGAGCGAAAAACTGTTTTTT.

This chain connects TRBV7-9 to TRBJ2-3; TRBD1 matches at 12 bases. The V and J ends lost 7 bases and 3 bases, in that order; junction bases with no gene match: 11. CDR3 length: 17 residues. Germline CDR1 reads SEHNR; CDR2 reads FQNEAQ (reference sequence). The CDR3 nucleotides read TGTGCCAGCATCGACGGGACAGGGGGCTTTCAAACAGATACGCAGTATTTT. Translation gives CASIDGTGGFQTDTQYF. The complete variable domain, with remaining parts taken from reference TRBV7-9 and TRBJ2-3, reads DTGVSQNPRHKITKRGQNVTFRCDPISEHNRLYWYRQTLGQGPEFLTYFQNEAQLEKSRLLSDRFSAERPKGSFSTLEIQRTEQGDSAMYLCASIDGTGGFQTDTQYFGPGTRLTVL.

This rearrangement joins TRBV11-2 to TRBJ2-1; 10 nucleotides match TRBD1. Germline CDR1 and CDR2: SGHAT and FQNNGV. The CDR3 extends over 14 amino acids. After removal of 3 bases from V and 13 bases from J, the junction contained 9 bases not matched to a gene. The DNA for the CDR3 is TGTGCCAGCAGCTTTGGGACAGGGGCCCCCACTCAGTTCTTC. Translation gives CASSFGTGAPTQFF.

This clone was seen only once. J is TRBJ2-1 and V is TRBV5-8; 9 bases fit TRBD2. With 4 bases clipped from V and 7 bases from J, the junction kept 9 bases outside the gene matches. This CDR3 has 15 residues. Per germline, CDR1 SGHTS and CDR2 YDEGEE. CDR3 protein: CASSGGTSIWNEQFF. The CDR3 DNA is TGTGCCAGCAGCGGCGGGACTAGCATCTGGAATGAGCAGTTCTTC.